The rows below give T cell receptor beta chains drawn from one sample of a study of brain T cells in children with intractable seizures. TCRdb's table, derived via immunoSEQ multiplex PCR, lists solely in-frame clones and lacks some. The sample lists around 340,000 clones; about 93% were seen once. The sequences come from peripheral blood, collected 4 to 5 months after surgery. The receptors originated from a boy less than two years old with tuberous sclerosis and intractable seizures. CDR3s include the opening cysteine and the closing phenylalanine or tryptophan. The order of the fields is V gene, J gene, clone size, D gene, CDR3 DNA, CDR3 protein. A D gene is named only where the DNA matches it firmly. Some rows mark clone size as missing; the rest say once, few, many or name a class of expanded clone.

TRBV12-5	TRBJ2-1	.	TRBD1	TGTGCTAGTGCACGACCATCGAGGGACAGGGGGGTCAATGAGCAGTTCTTC	CASARPSRDRGVNEQFF
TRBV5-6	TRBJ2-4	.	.	TGTGCCAGCAGCTTTCAGGGAGCCAAAAACATTCAGTACTTC	CASSFQGAKNIQYF
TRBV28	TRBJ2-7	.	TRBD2	TGTGCCAGCACTTTCTCGCTAGCGGGACCCCTAGGAGAGCAGTACTTC	CASTFSLAGPLGEQYF
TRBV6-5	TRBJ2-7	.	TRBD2	TGTGCCAGCAATCCTAGCGGGAGTGGGACCTACGAGCAGTACTTC	CASNPSGSGTYEQYF
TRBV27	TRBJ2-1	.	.	TGTGCCAGCAGTTTATCGGACACCTACAATGAGCAGTTCTTC	CASSLSDTYNEQFF
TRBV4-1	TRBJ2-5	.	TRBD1	TGCGCCAGCAGCCGGGGGACAGGGACCCAAGAGACCCAGTACTTC	CASSRGTGTQETQYF
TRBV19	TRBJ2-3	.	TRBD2	TGTGCCAGTAGTAAGACTAGCCCAGATACGCAGTATTTT	CASSKTSPDTQYF
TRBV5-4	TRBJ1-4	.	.	TGTGCCAGCAGCTTGGCCGGGGAGGAAAAACTGTTTTTT	CASSLAGEEKLFF
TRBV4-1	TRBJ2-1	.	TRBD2	TGCGCCAGCAGCAGTAGCGGGATGACGAATGAGCAGTTCTTC	CASSSSGMTNEQFF
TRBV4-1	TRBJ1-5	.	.	TGCGCCAGCAGCCAAGATCCATCTCAGCCCCAGCATTTT	CASSQDPSQPQHF
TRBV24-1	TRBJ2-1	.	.	TGTGCCACCAGTGATGGTATACTAGATGAGCAGTTCTTC	CATSDGILDEQFF
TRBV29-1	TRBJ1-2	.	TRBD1	TGCAGCGTTGGGGTAAGGGGGCAAGGAGACTATGGCTACACCTTC	CSVGVRGQGDYGYTF
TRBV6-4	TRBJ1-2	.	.	TGTGCCAGCAGCCGCCACACCCACCTCTATGGCTACACCTTC	CASSRHTHLYGYTF
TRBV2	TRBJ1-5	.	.	TGTGCCACCAGGGTAGGAAGCAATCAGCCCCAGCATTTT	CATRVGSNQPQHF
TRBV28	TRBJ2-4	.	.	TGTGCCAGCCGGTCAGCGGAAGTAGCCAAAAACATTCAGTACTTC	CASRSAEVAKNIQYF
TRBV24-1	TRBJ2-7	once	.	TGCGCCACCAGTGATTTACGGATTACCTACGAGCAGTACTTC	CATSDLRITYEQYF
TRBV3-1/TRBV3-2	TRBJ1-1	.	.	TGTGCCAGCAGCCGGACCGGTGGTTTTACTGAAGCTTTCTTT	CASSRTGGFTEAFF
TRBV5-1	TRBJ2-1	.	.	TGCGCCAGCAGCTTGGCGTTTGACGGGGCGATCTACAATGAGCAGTTCTTC	CASSLAFDGAIYNEQFF
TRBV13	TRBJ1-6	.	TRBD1	TGTGCCAGCAGCTCCTCGCTGCGGACAGGGTGGGGATCTGGTAATTCACCCCTCCACTTT	CASSSSLRTGWGSGNSPLHF
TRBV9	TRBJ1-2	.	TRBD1	TGTGCCAGCAGCGCAGGGACAGGGAAGGGCTATGGCTACACCTTC	CASSAGTGKGYGYTF
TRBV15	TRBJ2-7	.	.	TGTGCCACCAGCAGAGTTGTTTTCGGGTGGGGGGCCTCCTACGAGCAGTACTTC	CATSRVVFGWGASYEQYF
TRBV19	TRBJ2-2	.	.	TGTGCCAGTAGTATCCAGGGACCGAGCACCGGGGAGCTGTTTTTT	CASSIQGPSTGELFF